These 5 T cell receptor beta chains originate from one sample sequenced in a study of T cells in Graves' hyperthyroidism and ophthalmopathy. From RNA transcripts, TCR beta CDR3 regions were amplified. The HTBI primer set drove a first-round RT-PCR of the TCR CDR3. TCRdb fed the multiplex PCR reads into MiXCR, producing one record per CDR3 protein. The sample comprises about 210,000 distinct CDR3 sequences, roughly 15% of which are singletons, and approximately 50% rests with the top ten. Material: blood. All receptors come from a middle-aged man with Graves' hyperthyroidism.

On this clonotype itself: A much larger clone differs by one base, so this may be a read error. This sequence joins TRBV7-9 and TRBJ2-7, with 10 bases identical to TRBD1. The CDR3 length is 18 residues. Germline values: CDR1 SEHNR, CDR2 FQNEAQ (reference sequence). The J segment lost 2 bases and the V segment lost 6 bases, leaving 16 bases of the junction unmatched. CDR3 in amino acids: CASRKTGGTGRETYEQYF. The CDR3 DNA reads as TGTGCCAGCAGGAAGACAGGGGGCACCGGGAGGGAGACCTACGAGCAGTACTTC.

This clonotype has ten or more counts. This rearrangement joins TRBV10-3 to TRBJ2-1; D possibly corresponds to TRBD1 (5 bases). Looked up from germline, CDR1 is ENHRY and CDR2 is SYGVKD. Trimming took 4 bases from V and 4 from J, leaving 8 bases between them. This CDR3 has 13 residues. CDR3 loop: CAISVGPYNEQFF. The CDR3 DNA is TGTGCCATCAGTGTGGGGCCATACAATGAGCAGTTCTTC.

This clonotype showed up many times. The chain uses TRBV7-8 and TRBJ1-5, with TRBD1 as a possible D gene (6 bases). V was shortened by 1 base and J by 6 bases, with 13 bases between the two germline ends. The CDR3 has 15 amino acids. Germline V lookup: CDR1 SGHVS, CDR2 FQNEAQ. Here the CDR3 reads CASSLDTGMRQPQHF. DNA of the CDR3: TGTGCCAGCAGCTTAGATACAGGGATGCGTCAGCCCCAGCATTTT.

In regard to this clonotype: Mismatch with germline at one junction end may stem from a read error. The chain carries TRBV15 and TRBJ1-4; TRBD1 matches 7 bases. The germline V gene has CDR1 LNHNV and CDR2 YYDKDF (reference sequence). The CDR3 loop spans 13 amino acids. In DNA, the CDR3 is TGTGCCACCAGCGTGGACAGGAGGGAAAAACTGGTTTTT. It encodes CATSVDRREKLVF.

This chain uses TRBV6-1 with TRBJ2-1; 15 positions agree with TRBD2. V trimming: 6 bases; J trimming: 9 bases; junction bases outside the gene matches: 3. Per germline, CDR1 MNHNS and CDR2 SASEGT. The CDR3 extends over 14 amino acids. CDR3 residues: CASRGLAGGFEQFF. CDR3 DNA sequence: TGTGCCAGCAGGGGACTAGCGGGAGGATTTGAGCAGTTCTTC.